This TCR beta chain comes out of a study of response to subunit inactivated influenza vaccine. One entry per CDR3 protein, called by TCRdb with MiXCR from the RT-PCR reads. The sample records about 800,000 distinct CDR3 sequences, roughly 20% being singletons. CDR1 and CDR2 from the germline V gene are SEHNR and FQNEAQ (reference sequence). This CDR3 spans 15 amino acids. Trimming took off 5 bases at V and 2 bases at J, with 14 bases between the two ends. This clonotype was counted ten times or more. This chain joins TRBV7-9 and TRBJ2-3, with D hard to call. The origin of this receptor is a man in his fifties who received an inactivated influenza vaccine. The sequences come from PBMCs from blood, collected 5 to 6 days after vaccination. As DNA, the CDR3 is TGTGCCAGCAGCCCTAAACGCAGGTACACAGATACGCAGTATTTT. Its protein product is CASSPKRRYTDTQYF.